This T cell receptor (beta chain) was recovered during a study of beta chain features in type 1 diabetes. The wider study: Sorted cells numbering roughly 100,000,000 were examined across all samples.

This clone occurred a few times. The target antigen is unknown. General study findings and limits: People with Type 1 diabetes carried modestly yet significantly shorter TCRB CDR3s in all four CD4+ subsets.

CDR1 is SGHTA and CDR2 is FQGNSA in the germline V gene. The CDR3 sequence is 15 residues long. The V gene end was trimmed by 6 bases and the J gene end by 2 bases; junction bases not matched to a gene: 9. The sequenced template was cDNA made from the entire isolated RNA. Reads from naive, central memory and regulatory T cell samples averaged roughly 3.6 million. Generated by immunoSEQ multiplex PCR, the TCRdb table keeps only in-frame clones and is missing some. The sample records hundreds of thousands of clones, around 15% being singletons. The chain employs TRBV7-2 and TRBJ2-7; the match to TRBD2 covers 8 bases. The sample consisted of naive CD4+ T cells from blood. The receptor comes from a man younger than 30 with type 1 diabetes. The CDR3 bases are TGTGCCAGCAGATCGCTTTCGGGAGGGGCCTACGAGCAGTACTTC. Residues: CASRSLSGGAYEQYF.